This TCR beta chain emerged from a study of cytomegalovirus exposure and HLA in healthy donors (dated by TCRdb to 2016 to 2017). In terms of the full investigation: According to a later analysis, one platform produced both the roughly 120 validation repertoires and the 730 or so repertoires of the first cohort. To predict cytomegalovirus infection status, the study combined high-throughput TCR immunosequencing, statistical association of individual TCRs with disease status, and machine learning. Along with the roughly 670-subject first cohort, a separate validation cohort of over a hundred different subjects was used. The study was designed to test whether signatures of past pathogen exposure could be identified by cataloging public T cell receptors.

The investigation overall reported the following: Across donors, most TCR sequences were observed very rarely, whereas some public TCRs were present in many individuals. The study gave a list of about 160 TCR beta chains associated with cytomegalovirus. In vitro tests confirmed that a few of the cytomegalovirus-associated TCR beta chains recognize cytomegalovirus antigens. All 110 or so repertoires were used to score co-occurrence in the validation cohort in a later analysis, because that analysis had no HLA typing for the cohort. According to the authors, the approach could potentially be generalized to other disease states and immunological phenotypes. In both the original and validation cohorts, the classifier was reported to diagnose cytomegalovirus status with high specificity and sensitivity. In a later analysis, TCRs clustered in the first cohort were found to also tend to co-occur in the approximately 110 validation repertoires, with roughly 93% of cluster scores above 0.

The donors were included in the validation cohort of 100 to 150 subjects, a group kept apart from the roughly 670-subject first cohort. The library relied on the immunoSEQ multiplex PCR assay. As for the original processing: To diagnose cytomegalovirus status from the catalog of TCR beta chain sequences, a statistical classification framework was built. Not all clones reach the TCRdb copy of this immuneACCESS table, which keeps in-frame sequences only. Checked studies attribute under half of the gap to unresolved V genes and leave the rest unexplained. V and J calls and clone size are copied from that table; D and trimming were computed from the DNA. The sample table lists roughly 120,000 clones, 85% to 90% of them with a count of one. Of the sample, 2% to 2.5% falls within the top ten clones. Details on this clone: Its antigen is still unknown. Base qualities are not at hand, and no much larger clone is one base apart. This CDR3 is also generated by other DNA sequences in the sample.

From V the trimming removes 1 base and from J it removes 3 bases, while the gene matches leave 5 bases of the junction unaccounted for. The germline V gene gives CDR1 as SGDLS and CDR2 as YYNGEE. Spanning cysteine to phenylalanine, the CDR3 consists of 15 amino acids. The read is trimmed to its CDR3 DNA, 45 bases read in frame from base 1. Rearrangement joined TRBV9 to TRBJ2-3, with 7 bases matching TRBD2. Sequenced: PBMCs. This TCR was recovered from a woman aged 30 to 39 in good health and CMV-seronegative. The CDR3 protein is CASSVSGGGTDTQYF. The nucleotides are TGTGCCAGCAGCGTATCCGGGGGAGGGACAGATACGCAGTATTTT.